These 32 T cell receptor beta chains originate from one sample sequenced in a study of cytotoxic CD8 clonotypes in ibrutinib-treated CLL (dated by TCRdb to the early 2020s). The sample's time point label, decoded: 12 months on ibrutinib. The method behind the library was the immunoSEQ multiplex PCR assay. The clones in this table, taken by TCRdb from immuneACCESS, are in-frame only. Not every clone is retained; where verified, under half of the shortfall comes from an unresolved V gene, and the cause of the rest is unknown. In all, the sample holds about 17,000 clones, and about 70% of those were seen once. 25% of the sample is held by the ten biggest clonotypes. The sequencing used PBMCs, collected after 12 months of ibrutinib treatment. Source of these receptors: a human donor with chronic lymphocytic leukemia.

The CDR3 is CASSIGSGNTIYF. DNA of the CDR3: TGTGCCAGTAGTATCGGGTCTGGAAACACCATATATTTT. The V call is TRBV19, the J call TRBJ1-3, with D unclear. V lost 3 bases to trimming and J lost 1 base, with 4 bases between them. This CDR3 region has 13 residues. The germline V gene has CDR1 LNHDA and CDR2 SQIVND (reference sequence). Complete variable domain (other parts from reference TRBV19 and TRBJ1-3): DGGITQSPKYLFRKEGQNVTLSCEQNLNHDAMYWYRQDPGQGLRLIYYSQIVNDFQKGDIAEGYSVSREKKESFPLTVTSAQKNPTAFYLCASSIGSGNTIYFGEGSWLTVV.

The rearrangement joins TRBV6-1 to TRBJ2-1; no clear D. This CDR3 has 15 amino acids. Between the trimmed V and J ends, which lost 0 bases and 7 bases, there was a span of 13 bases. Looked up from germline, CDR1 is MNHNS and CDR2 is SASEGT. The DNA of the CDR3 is TGTGCCAGCAGTGAAGCCCCTAGGGCTCTAAATGAGCAGTTCTTC. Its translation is CASSEAPRALNEQFF.

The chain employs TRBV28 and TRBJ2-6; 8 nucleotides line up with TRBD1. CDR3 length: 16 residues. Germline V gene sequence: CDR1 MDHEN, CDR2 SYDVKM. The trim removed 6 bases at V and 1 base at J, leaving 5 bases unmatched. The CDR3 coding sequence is TGTGCCAGCAGACGGACAGGGAGGTCTGGGGCCAACGTCCTGACTTTC. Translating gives CASRRTGRSGANVLTF.

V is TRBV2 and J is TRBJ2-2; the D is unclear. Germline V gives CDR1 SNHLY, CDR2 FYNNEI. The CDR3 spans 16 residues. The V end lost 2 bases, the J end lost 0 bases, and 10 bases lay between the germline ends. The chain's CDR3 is CASSEYGTSNTGELFF. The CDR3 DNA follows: TGTGCCAGCAGTGAATACGGCACCTCGAACACCGGGGAGCTGTTTTTT.

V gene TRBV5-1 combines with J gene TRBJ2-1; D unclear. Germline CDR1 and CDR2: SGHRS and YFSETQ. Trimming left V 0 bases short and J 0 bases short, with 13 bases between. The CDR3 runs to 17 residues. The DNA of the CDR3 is TGCGCCAGCAGCTTGGTGGCCGGGCGCCTCTCCTACAATGAGCAGTTCTTC. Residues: CASSLVAGRLSYNEQFF.

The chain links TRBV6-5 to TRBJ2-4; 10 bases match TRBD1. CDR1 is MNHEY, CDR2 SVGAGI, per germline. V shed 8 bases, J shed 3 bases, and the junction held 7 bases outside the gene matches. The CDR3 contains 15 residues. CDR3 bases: TGTGCCAGCGGAGACAGGGGGCTTGACAAAAACATTCAGTACTTC. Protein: CASGDRGLDKNIQYF.

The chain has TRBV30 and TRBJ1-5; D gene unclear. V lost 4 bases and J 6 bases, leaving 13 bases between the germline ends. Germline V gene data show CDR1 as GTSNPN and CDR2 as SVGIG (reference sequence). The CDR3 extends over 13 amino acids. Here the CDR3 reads CAWTDGGRQPQHF. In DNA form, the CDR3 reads TGTGCCTGGACGGACGGAGGACGTCAGCCCCAGCATTTT.

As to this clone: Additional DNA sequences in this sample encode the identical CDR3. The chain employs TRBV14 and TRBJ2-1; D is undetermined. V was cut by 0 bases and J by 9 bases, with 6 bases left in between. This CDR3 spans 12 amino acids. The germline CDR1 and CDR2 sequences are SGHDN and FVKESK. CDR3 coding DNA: TGTGCCAGCAGCCAAGACTACGGTGAGCAGTTCTTC. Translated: CASSQDYGEQFF.

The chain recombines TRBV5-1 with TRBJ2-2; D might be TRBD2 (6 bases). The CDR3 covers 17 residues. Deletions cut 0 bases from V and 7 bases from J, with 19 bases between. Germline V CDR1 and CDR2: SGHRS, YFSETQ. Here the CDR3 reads CASSLGAGSGGVGELFF. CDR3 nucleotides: TGCGCCAGCAGCTTGGGCGCGGGATCTGGCGGGGTCGGGGAGCTGTTTTTT.

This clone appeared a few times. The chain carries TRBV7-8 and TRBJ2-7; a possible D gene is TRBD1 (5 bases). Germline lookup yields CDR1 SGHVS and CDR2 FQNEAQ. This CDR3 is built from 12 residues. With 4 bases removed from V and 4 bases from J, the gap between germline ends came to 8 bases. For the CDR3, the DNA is TGTGCCAGCAGCTCATCAGGGTACGAGCAGTACTTC. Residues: CASSSSGYEQYF.

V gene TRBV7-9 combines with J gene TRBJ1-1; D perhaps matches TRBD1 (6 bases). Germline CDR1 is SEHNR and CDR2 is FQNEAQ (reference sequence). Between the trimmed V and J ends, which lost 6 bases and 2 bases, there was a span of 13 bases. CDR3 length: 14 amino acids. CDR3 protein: CASSFRQANTEAFF. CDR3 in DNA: TGTGCCAGCAGTTTCCGACAGGCAAACACTGAAGCTTTCTTT.

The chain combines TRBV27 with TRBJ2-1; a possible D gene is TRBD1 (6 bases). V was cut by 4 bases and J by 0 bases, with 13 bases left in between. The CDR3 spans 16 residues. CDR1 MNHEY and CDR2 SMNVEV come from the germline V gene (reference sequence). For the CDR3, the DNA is TGTGCCAGCAGTTCCCCCGACAGGATCTCCTACAATGAGCAGTTCTTC. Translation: CASSSPDRISYNEQFF.

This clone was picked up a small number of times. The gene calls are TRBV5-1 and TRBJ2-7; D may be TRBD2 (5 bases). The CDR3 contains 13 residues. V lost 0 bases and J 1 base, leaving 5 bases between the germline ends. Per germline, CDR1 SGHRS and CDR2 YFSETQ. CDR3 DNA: TGCGCCAGCAGCTTGGGGGAGTCCTACGAGCAGTACTTC. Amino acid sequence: CASSLGESYEQYF.

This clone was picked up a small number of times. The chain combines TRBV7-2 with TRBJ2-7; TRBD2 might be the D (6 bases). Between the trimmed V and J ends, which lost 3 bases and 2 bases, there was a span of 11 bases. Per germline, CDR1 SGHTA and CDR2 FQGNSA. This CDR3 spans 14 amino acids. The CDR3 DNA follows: TGTGCCAGCAGCTTTAGCGGACTCCCCTACGAGCAGTACTTC. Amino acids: CASSFSGLPYEQYF.

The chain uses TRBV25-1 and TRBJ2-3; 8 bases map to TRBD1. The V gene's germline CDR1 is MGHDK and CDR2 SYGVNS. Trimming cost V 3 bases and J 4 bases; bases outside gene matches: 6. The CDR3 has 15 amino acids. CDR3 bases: TGTGCCAGCAGTGACGGACAGGGAATAGCAGATACGCAGTATTTT. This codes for CASSDGQGIADTQYF.

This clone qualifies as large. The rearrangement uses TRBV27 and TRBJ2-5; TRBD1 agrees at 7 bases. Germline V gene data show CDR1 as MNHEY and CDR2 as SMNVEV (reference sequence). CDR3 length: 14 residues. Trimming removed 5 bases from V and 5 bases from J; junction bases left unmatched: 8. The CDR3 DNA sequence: TGTGCCAGCAGTCTGGGACAGTTTGGGGAGACCCAGTACTTC. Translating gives CASSLGQFGETQYF.

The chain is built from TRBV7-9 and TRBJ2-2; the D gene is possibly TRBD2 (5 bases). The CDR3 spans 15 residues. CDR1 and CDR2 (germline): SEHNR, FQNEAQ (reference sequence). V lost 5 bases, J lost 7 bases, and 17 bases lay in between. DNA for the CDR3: TGTGCCAGCAGCCGGCCGTTCGGGAAGGGCGGGGAGCTGTTTTTT. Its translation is CASSRPFGKGGELFF.

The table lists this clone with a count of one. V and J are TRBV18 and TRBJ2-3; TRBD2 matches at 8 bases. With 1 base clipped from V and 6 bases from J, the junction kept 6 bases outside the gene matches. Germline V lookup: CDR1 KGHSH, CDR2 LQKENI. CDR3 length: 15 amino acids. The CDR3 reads CASSPQGLVTDTQYF. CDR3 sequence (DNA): TGTGCCAGCTCACCACAGGGACTAGTAACGGATACGCAGTATTTT.

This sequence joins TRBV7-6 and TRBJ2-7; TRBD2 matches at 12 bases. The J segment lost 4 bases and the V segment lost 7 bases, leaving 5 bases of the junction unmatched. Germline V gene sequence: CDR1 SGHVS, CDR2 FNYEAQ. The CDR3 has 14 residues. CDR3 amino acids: CASIRTSGKYEQYF. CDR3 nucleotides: TGTGCCAGCATCCGGACTAGCGGGAAGTACGAGCAGTACTTC.

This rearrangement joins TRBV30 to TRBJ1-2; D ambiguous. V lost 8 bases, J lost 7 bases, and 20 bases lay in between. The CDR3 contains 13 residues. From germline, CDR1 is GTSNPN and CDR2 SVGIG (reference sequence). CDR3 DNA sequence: TGTGCCATCACGGCATTCCGAGGACGTGGCTACACCTTC. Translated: CAITAFRGRGYTF. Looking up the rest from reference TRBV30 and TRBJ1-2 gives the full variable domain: SQTIHQWPATLVQPVGSPLSLECTVEGTSNPNLYWYRQAAGRGLQLLFYSVGIGQISSEVPQNLSASRPQDRQFILSSKKLLLSDSGFYLCAITAFRGRGYTFGSGTRLTVV.

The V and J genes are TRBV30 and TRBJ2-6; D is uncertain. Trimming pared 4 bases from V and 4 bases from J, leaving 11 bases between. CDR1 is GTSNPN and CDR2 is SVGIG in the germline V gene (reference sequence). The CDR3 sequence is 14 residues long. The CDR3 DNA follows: TGTGCCTGGACCCCCGGGTCCGGGGCCAACGTCCTGACTTTC. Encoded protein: CAWTPGSGANVLTF.

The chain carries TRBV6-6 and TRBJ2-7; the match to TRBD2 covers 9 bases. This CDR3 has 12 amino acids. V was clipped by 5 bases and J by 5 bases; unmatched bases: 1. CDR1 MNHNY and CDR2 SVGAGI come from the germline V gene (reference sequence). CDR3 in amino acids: CASSAGGNEQYF. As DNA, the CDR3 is TGTGCCAGCAGTGCGGGGGGGAACGAGCAGTACTTC.

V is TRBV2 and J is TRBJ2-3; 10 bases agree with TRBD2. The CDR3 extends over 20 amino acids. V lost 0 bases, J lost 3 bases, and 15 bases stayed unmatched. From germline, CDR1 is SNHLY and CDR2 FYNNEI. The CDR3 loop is CASSEARLAGVKGWTDTQYF. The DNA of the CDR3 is TGTGCCAGCAGTGAAGCGAGGCTAGCGGGAGTTAAGGGTTGGACAGATACGCAGTATTTT.

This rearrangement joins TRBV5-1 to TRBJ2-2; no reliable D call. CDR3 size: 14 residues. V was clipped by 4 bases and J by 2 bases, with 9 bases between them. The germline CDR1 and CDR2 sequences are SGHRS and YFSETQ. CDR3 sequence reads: CASSRSGNTGELFF. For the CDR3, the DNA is TGCGCCAGCAGCCGTAGTGGTAACACCGGGGAGCTGTTTTTT.

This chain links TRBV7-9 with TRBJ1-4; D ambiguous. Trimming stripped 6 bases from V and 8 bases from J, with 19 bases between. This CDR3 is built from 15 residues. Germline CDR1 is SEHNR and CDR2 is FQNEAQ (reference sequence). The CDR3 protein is CASRPKGNIREKLFF. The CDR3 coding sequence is TGTGCCAGCAGACCCAAAGGGAATATTAGGGAAAAACTGTTTTTT.

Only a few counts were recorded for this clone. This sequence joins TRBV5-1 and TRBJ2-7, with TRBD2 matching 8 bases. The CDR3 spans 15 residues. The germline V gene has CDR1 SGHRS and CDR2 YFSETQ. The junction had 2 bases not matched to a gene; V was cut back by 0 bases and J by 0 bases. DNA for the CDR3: TGCGCCAGCAGCTTGGGGAGCGGGAGCTCCTACGAGCAGTACTTC. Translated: CASSLGSGSSYEQYF. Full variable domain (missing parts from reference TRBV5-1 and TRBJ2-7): KAGVTQTPRYLIKTRGQQVTLSCSPISGHRSVSWYQQTPGQGLQFLFEYFSETQRNKGNFPGRFSGRQFSNSRSEMNVSTLELGDSALYLCASSLGSGSSYEQYFGPGTRLTVT.

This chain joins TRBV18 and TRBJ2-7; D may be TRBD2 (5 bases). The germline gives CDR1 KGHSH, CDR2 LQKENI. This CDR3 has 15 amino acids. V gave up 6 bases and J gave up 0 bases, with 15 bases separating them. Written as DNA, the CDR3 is TGTGCCAGCTCTGCCTCCGGGGTGAGCTCCTACGAGCAGTACTTC. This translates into CASSASGVSSYEQYF.

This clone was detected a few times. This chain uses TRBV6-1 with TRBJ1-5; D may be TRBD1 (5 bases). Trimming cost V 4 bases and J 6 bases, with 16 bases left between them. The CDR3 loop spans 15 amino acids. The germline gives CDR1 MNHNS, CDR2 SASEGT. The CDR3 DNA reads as TGTGCCAGCAGTGGCCTAATAGGGACCACTCAGCCCCAGCATTTT. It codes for CASSGLIGTTQPQHF.

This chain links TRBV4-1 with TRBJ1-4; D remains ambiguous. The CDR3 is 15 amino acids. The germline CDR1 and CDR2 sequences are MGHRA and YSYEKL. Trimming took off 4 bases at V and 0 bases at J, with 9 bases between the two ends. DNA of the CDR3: TGCGCCAGCAGCCCCCCGTTCGCAACTAATGAAAAACTGTTTTTT. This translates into CASSPPFATNEKLFF.

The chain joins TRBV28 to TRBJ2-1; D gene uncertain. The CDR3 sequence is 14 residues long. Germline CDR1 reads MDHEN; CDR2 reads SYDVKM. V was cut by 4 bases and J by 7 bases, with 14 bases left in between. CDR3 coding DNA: TGTGCCAGCAGTTCTGGTGGCAATTTAAATGAGCAGTTCTTC. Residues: CASSSGGNLNEQFF. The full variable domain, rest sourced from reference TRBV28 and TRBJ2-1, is DVKVTQSSRYLVKRTGEKVFLECVQDMDHENMFWYRQDPGLGLRLIYFSYDVKMKEKGDIPEGYSVSREKKERFSLILESASTNQTSMYLCASSSGGNLNEQFFGPGTRLTVL.

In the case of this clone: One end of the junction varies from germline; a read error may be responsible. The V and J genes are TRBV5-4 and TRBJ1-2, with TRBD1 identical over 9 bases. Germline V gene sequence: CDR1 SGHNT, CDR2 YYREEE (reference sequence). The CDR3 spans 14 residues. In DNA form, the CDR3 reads TGTGCCAGCAGAACCGGGACAGGGAACTTTGGCTACACCTTC. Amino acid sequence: CASRTGTGNFGYTF.

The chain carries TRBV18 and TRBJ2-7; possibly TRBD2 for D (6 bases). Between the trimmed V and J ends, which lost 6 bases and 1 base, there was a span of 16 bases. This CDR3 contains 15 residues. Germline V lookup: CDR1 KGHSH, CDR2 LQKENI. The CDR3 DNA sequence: TGTGCCAGCTCGTCACAAGGCGGGATTTCCTACGAGCAGTACTTC. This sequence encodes CASSSQGGISYEQYF. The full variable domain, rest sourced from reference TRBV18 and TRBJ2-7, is NAGVMQNPRHLVRRRGQEARLRCSPMKGHSHVYWYRQLPEEGLKFMVYLQKENIIDESGMPKERFSAEFPKEGPSILRIQQVVRGDSAAYFCASSSQGGISYEQYFGPGTRLTVT.